The 23 T cell receptor beta chains reported below all come from one sample, sequenced in a study of shared clonotypes between healthy human individuals. Using immunoSEQ multiplex PCR, the repertoire was profiled, and TCRdb retains in-frame clones only, with some absent. The data contain 2 million to 3 million clones, approximately 93% of them seen just once; the ten biggest clones take up 0.35% to 0.45%. Sequenced: naive CD4+ T cells from PBMCs. As for subset: CD45RA+ positively selected. These receptors were collected from a young man in good health. Some clones in this sample may be carry-over from other donors' samples.

The chain couples TRBV6-6 to TRBJ2-5; D might be TRBD2 (6 bases). Trimming left V 7 bases short and J 4 bases short, with 19 bases between. This CDR3 is 15 amino acids long. From germline, CDR1 is MNHNY and CDR2 SVGAGI (reference sequence). CDR3 in DNA: TGTGCCAGCACCCTAGCGTACACGACGGGAGAGACCCAGTACTTC. Protein: CASTLAYTTGETQYF.

This sequence joins TRBV27 and TRBJ1-1; D may be TRBD1 (6 bases). CDR1 MNHEY and CDR2 SMNVEV come from the germline V gene (reference sequence). This CDR3 contains 13 residues. V dropped 10 bases and J dropped 4 bases, with 16 bases sitting between them. CDR3 sequence (DNA): TGTGCCACCTCAGGGGCCGGGGTCACTGAAGCTTTCTTT. Amino acids: CATSGAGVTEAFF.

The V gene is TRBV5-1, the J gene TRBJ2-2; D possibly corresponds to TRBD1 (6 bases). Trimming shortened V by 2 bases and J by 0 bases, and 17 bases separated the two germline ends. The CDR3 has 18 amino acids. Germline values: CDR1 SGHRS, CDR2 YFSETQ. CDR3 nucleotide sequence: TGCGCCAGCAGCTTATGGGGCAGGGGAGAACCGAACACCGGGGAGCTGTTTTTT. Translated: CASSLWGRGEPNTGELFF.

CDR3 protein: CASSFQTGGYTF. The CDR3 region has the DNA TGTGCCAGCAGCTTTCAGACAGGTGGCTACACCTTC. The chain couples TRBV5-4 to TRBJ1-2; D might be TRBD1 (6 bases). The germline V gene encodes CDR1 SGHNT and CDR2 YYREEE (reference sequence). V lost 2 bases and J lost 7, with 9 bases in between. CDR3 size: 12 residues.

V usage is TRBV5-6 and J usage is TRBJ2-1; the match to TRBD2 covers 9 bases. CDR1 and CDR2 (germline): SGHDT, YYEEEE. The CDR3 is made up of 19 amino acids. Trimming took 2 bases from V and 0 from J; bases not matched to a gene: 12. The CDR3 spells CASSLSGRPTTYSYNEQFF. The CDR3 DNA reads TGTGCCAGCAGCTTAAGCGGGAGGCCAACAACGTACTCCTACAATGAGCAGTTCTTC.

The chain is built from TRBV28 and TRBJ1-1; 7 bases are a match to TRBD1. This CDR3 comprises 16 residues. Germline trimming cut 5 bases from V and 4 bases from J; bases unmatched to any gene: 13. Germline CDR1 reads MDHEN; CDR2 reads SYDVKM. The DNA of the CDR3 is TGTGCCAGCAGTATACGGGACAGTAGGGCGTTCACTGAAGCTTTCTTT. Its translation: CASSIRDSRAFTEAFF.

The V call is TRBV28, the J call TRBJ1-2; 8 bases fit TRBD1. With 10 bases clipped from V and 4 bases from J, the junction kept 11 bases outside the gene matches. The germline V gene encodes CDR1 MDHEN and CDR2 SYDVKM. The CDR3 loop spans 14 amino acids. In DNA, the CDR3 is TGTGCCACCATGATAGGGACAGGTTCCTATGGCTACACCTTC. This sequence encodes CATMIGTGSYGYTF.

J is TRBJ2-7 and V is TRBV11-2; 8 bases fit TRBD1. This CDR3 is 15 amino acids long. Germline V lookup: CDR1 SGHAT, CDR2 FQNNGV. V gave up 1 base and J gave up 3 bases; unmatched junction bases: 5. The CDR3 loop reads CASSLGQGLVYEQYF. The DNA of the CDR3 is TGTGCCAGCAGCTTAGGACAGGGGCTTGTCTACGAGCAGTACTTC.

V is TRBV15 and J is TRBJ2-2, with 14 bases identical to TRBD2. Germline CDR1 LNHNV, CDR2 YYDKDF (reference sequence). This CDR3 has 15 residues. Trimming removed 5 bases from V and 6 bases from J; junction bases left unmatched: 2. CDR3 protein: CATSGGLAGAGELFF. The CDR3 bases are TGTGCCACCAGCGGGGGACTAGCGGGAGCCGGGGAGCTGTTTTTT. Full variable domain (remainder filled in from reference TRBV15 and TRBJ2-2): DAMVIQNPRYQVTQFGKPVTLSCSQTLNHNVMYWYQQKSSQAPKLLFHYYDKDFNNEADTPDNFQSRRPNTSFCFLDIRSPGLGDTAMYLCATSGGLAGAGELFFGEGSRLTVL.

The chain recombines TRBV5-6 with TRBJ1-3, with 8 nucleotides matching TRBD1. The length of the CDR3 is 19 residues. V trimming: 3 bases; J trimming: 0 bases; junction bases outside the gene matches: 14. CDR1 SGHDT and CDR2 YYEEEE come from the germline V gene. The CDR3 here is CASSSAGQATLISGNTIYF. DNA for the CDR3: TGTGCCAGCAGCTCCGCGGGACAGGCCACCCTTATCTCTGGAAACACCATATATTTT.

The V and J genes are TRBV4-2 and TRBJ2-1; D call uncertain. Germline assignment: CDR1 LGHNA and CDR2 YNFKEQ. V was pared by 3 bases and J by 4 bases, with 13 bases between. CDR3 length equals 15 residues. CDR3 residues: CASSHLTGGYNEQFF. The CDR3 coding sequence is TGTGCCAGCAGCCACCTCACGGGCGGTTACAATGAGCAGTTCTTC.

The chain uses TRBV9 and TRBJ2-5; D might be TRBD1 (6 bases). V lost 4 bases and J lost 4, with 20 bases in between. Germline V CDR1 and CDR2: SGDLS, YYNGEE. The CDR3 length is 16 residues. CDR3 in amino acids: CASSLTTGSGRETQYF. The CDR3 DNA reads as TGTGCCAGCAGCCTGACGACAGGCTCGGGGCGAGAGACCCAGTACTTC. Full variable domain (outside the CDR3, taken from reference TRBV9 and TRBJ2-5): DSGVTQTPKHLITATGQRVTLRCSPRSGDLSVYWYQQSLDQGLQFLIQYYNGEERAKGNILERFSAQQFPDLHSELNLSSLELGDSALYFCASSLTTGSGRETQYFGPGTRLLVL.

The CDR3 DNA sequence: TGTGCCAGCTCACCATCGACCGGGACAGGCTCTGGGGCCAACGTCCTGACTTTC. This codes for CASSPSTGTGSGANVLTF. The chain uses TRBV18 and TRBJ2-6, with 8 nucleotides matching TRBD1. After removal of 2 bases from V and 0 bases from J, the junction contained 6 bases not matched to a gene. In germline, CDR1 is KGHSH, CDR2 LQKENI. CDR3 length: 18 residues.

This clone is a singleton in its sample. This chain links TRBV28 with TRBJ2-3, with a tentative D call TRBD1 (6 bases). Germline V gene lookup returns CDR1 MDHEN and CDR2 SYDVKM. The V end was cut by 8 bases, the J end by 1 base, with 22 bases between. This CDR3 is 17 amino acids long. CDR3 in DNA: TGTGCCAGCGGACTGGGACACCTAGGATGGGGCACAGATACGCAGTATTTT. The encoded protein is CASGLGHLGWGTDTQYF. Complete variable domain (other parts from reference TRBV28 and TRBJ2-3): DVKVTQSSRYLVKRTGEKVFLECVQDMDHENMFWYRQDPGLGLRLIYFSYDVKMKEKGDIPEGYSVSREKKERFSLILESASTNQTSMYLCASGLGHLGWGTDTQYFGPGTRLTVL.

This chain joins TRBV28 and TRBJ2-3; TRBD1 matches at 10 bases. This CDR3 spans 16 amino acids. The V segment lost 3 bases and the J segment 4 bases; nucleotides outside the gene matches: 7. Germline-derived CDR1 and CDR2 are MDHEN and SYDVKM. The CDR3 loop is CASSFQSGQGADTQYF. In DNA form, the CDR3 reads TGTGCCAGCAGTTTTCAATCCGGACAGGGGGCAGATACGCAGTATTTT.

V is TRBV7-2 and J is TRBJ1-1, with 7 bases lining up with TRBD1. CDR1 and CDR2 from the germline V gene are SGHTA and FQGNSA. J was trimmed by 4 bases and V by 4 bases; bases with no gene match: 6. The CDR3 is 14 residues long. For the CDR3, the DNA is TGTGCCAGCAGCTACGGGGCAGGGGGCACTGAAGCTTTCTTT. This translates into CASSYGAGGTEAFF.

This chain uses TRBV18 with TRBJ1-3; a weak D match, TRBD1 (5 bases). The V end was cut by 4 bases, the J end by 0 bases, with 19 bases between. The length of the CDR3 is 18 residues. The germline V gene encodes CDR1 KGHSH and CDR2 LQKENI. CDR3 sequence: CASSRLVGGGPSGNTIYF. CDR3 coding DNA: TGTGCCAGCTCACGACTCGTCGGCGGGGGTCCCTCTGGAAACACCATATATTTT.

This chain links TRBV2 with TRBJ2-3; D possibly uses TRBD1 or TRBD2 (7 bases each). Trimming took 8 bases from V and 5 from J, leaving 14 bases between them. Germline CDR1 is SNHLY and CDR2 is FYNNEI. The CDR3 runs to 13 residues. CDR3 loop: CASVRGREDTQYF. CDR3 DNA sequence: TGTGCCAGCGTCAGGGGGAGGGAAGATACGCAGTATTTT.

V is TRBV4-3 and J is TRBJ2-3; D possibly uses TRBD1 or TRBD2 (5 bases each). Trimming took off 3 bases at V and 3 bases at J, with 13 bases between the two ends. Germline lookup yields CDR1 LGHNA and CDR2 YSLEER. The CDR3 is 15 residues long. The CDR3 loop reads CASSQGVGETDTQYF. The CDR3 bases are TGCGCCAGCAGCCAGGGGGTGGGGGAAACAGATACGCAGTATTTT.

This clone was recorded only once. The V gene is TRBV5-5, the J gene TRBJ1-5; D is unclear. Trimming removed 4 bases from V and 11 bases from J, with 19 bases in between. The CDR3 spans 14 residues. CDR1 is SGHKS and CDR2 is YYEKEE in the germline V gene (reference sequence). This CDR3 reads CASSAVAREGAQHF. DNA of the CDR3: TGTGCCAGCAGCGCCGTCGCCCGGGAAGGAGCCCAGCATTTT. The variable domain in full, completed from reference TRBV5-5 and TRBJ1-5, reads DAGVTQSPTHLIKTRGQQVTLRCSPISGHKSVSWYQQVLGQGPQFIFQYYEKEERGRGNFPDRFSARQFPNYSSELNVNALLLGDSALYLCASSAVAREGAQHFGDGTRLSIL.

In this sample, this clone turned up a few times. V gene TRBV27 combines with J gene TRBJ1-5; D gene unclear. This CDR3 is built from 13 residues. Germline V gene sequence: CDR1 MNHEY, CDR2 SMNVEV (reference sequence). V was shortened by 5 bases and J by 5 bases, with 10 bases between the two germline ends. The CDR3 sequence is CASSPIRDQPQHF. The DNA for the CDR3 is TGTGCCAGCAGTCCGATAAGAGATCAGCCCCAGCATTTT.

The chain carries TRBV11-2 and TRBJ1-1; 9 bases agree with TRBD1. The length of the CDR3 is 15 residues. J was trimmed by 5 bases and V by 5 bases; bases with no gene match: 9. Germline lookup yields CDR1 SGHAT and CDR2 FQNNGV. CDR3 in amino acids: CASSALTGGRTEAFF. The CDR3 DNA reads TGTGCCAGCAGCGCCCTGACAGGGGGAAGGACTGAAGCTTTCTTT.

The chain combines TRBV11-3 with TRBJ2-7; TRBD1 agrees at 9 bases. This CDR3 is built from 15 residues. V shed 0 bases, J shed 5 bases, and the junction held 5 bases outside the gene matches. Looked up from germline, CDR1 is SGHNT and CDR2 is YENEEA. This chain's CDR3 is CASSLEGTGNHEQYF. The CDR3 DNA follows: TGTGCCAGCAGCTTAGAGGGGACAGGGAACCACGAGCAGTACTTC.